This T cell receptor beta chain was identified during a study of T cell clonotyping in hematopoietic cell transplantation. Study-wide results and caveats: Higher Inverse Simpson Index values in graft donor and pretransplant recipient predicted broader posttransplant TCR diversity.

The repertoire was sequenced with immunoSEQ multiplex PCR; TCRdb's copy has only in-frame clones and lacks some. The data show roughly 80,000 clones, roughly 95% seen once. Remarks on this clone: The antigen remains unidentified.

Time point given: recipient sample about 28 days before transplant, after cytoreduction. CDR1 SEHNR and CDR2 FQNEAQ come from the germline V gene (reference sequence). The V segment lost 5 bases and the J segment 10 bases; nucleotides outside the gene matches: 9. The CDR3 extends over 13 amino acids. The chain uses TRBV7-9 and TRBJ1-1; TRBD1 agrees at 8 bases. The material was peripheral blood mononuclear cells, obtained before stem cell transplant. The TCR sequence derives from a woman aged 45 to 65 with acute myeloid leukemia. Some clones in this sample may be carry-over from other donors' samples. CDR3 nucleotide sequence: TGTGCCAGCAGCCCCCCGAGCGGACAGGGAGCTTTCTTT. Amino acid sequence: CASSPPSGQGAFF. Full variable domain (outside the CDR3, taken from reference TRBV7-9 and TRBJ1-1): DTGVSQNPRHKITKRGQNVTFRCDPISEHNRLYWYRQTLGQGPEFLTYFQNEAQLEKSRLLSDRFSAERPKGSFSTLEIQRTEQGDSAMYLCASSPPSGQGAFFGQGTRLTVV.